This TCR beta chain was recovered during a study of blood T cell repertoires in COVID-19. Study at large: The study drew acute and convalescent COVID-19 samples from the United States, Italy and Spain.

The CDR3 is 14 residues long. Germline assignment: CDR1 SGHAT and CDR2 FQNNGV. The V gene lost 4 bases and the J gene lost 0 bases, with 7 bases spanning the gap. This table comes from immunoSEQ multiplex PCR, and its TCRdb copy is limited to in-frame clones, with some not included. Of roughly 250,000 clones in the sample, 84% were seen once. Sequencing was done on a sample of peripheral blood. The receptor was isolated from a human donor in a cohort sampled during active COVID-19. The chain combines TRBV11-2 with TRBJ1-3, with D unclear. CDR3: CASSSQNSGNTIYF. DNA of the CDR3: TGTGCCAGCAGCTCTCAGAACTCTGGAAACACCATATATTTT.